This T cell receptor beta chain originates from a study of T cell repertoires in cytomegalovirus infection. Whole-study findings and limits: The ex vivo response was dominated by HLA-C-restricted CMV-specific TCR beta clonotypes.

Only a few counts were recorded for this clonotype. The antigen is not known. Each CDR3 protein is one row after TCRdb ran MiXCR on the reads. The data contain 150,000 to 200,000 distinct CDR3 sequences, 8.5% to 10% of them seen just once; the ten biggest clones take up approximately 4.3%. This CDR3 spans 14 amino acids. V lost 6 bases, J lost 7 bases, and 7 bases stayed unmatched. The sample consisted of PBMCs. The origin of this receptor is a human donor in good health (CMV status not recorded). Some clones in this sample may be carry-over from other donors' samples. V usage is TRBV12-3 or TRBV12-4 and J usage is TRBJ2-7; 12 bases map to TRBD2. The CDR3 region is CASSATSGGLEQYF. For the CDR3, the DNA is TGTGCCAGCAGCGCGACTAGCGGGGGCCTTGAGCAGTACTTC.